A selection of T cell receptor beta chains follows, all from one sample in a study of regulatory T cells in long-lasting Graves disease. TCRdb redid the calling of the multiplex PCR reads with MiXCR, one entry per CDR3 protein. The sample holds some 500,000 distinct CDR3 sequences, approximately 13% seen once. The sample also formed part of further work on T cells in Graves' hyperthyroidism and ophthalmopathy.

The material sequenced was peripheral blood mononuclear cells (PBMCs), taken at new diagnosis, from a patient treated with antithyroid drugs. The receptors stem from a man aged 25 to 40 with Graves disease. The CDR3 runs from the conserved cysteine through the conserved F or W. The D gene is left open where the match is weak. A clone size is listed for some rows: how often the clone was seen (once, few, many), or a class if it is expanded.

many | TRBD2 | TRBJ2-2 | TRBV20-1 | CSASLLAGPTGELFF | TGCAGTGCAAGTTTGTTAGCGGGTCCCACCGGGGAGCTGTTTTTT
many | TRBD2 | TRBJ2-1 | TRBV3-1 | CASTAIDREGPEQFF | TGTGCCAGCACCGCCATTGATCGGGAGGGCCCTGAGCAGTTCTTC
- | TRBD1 | TRBJ2-7 | TRBV19 | CASSAGGTGPYEQYF | TGTGCCAGTAGTGCCGGTGGGACAGGGCCTTACGAGCAGTACTTC
many | - | TRBJ2-7 | TRBV2 | CASSESEQFPYEQYF | TGTGCCAGCAGTGAGAGCGAACAGTTTCCCTACGAGCAGTACTTC
- | TRBD1 | TRBJ1-1 | TRBV5-1 | CASSPRGTNTEAFF | TGCGCCAGCAGCCCCAGGGGGACGAACACTGAAGCTTTCTTT
once | - | TRBJ1-2 | TRBV7-2 | CASSLVGAQGYTF | TGTGCCAGCAGCTTAGTGGGGGCCCAGGGCTACACCTTC
many | - | TRBJ2-7 | TRBV12-3/TRBV12-4 | CASQAVDRYEQYF | TGTGCCAGCCAGGCGGTCGATCGGTACGAGCAGTACTTC
many | TRBD2 | TRBJ2-3 | TRBV27 | CASSWGAGGTDTQYF | TGTGCCAGCAGTTGGGGAGCGGGAGGTACAGATACGCAGTATTTT
many | TRBD2 | TRBJ2-7 | TRBV16 | CASSPAGSGNYEQYF | TGTGCCAGCAGCCCCGCGGGTAGCGGGAACTACGAGCAGTACTTC
many | - | TRBJ2-5 | TRBV24-1 | CATNRGGTETQYF | TGTGCCACGAACAGGGGAGGGACAGAGACCCAGTACTTC
many | TRBD2 | TRBJ2-5 | TRBV2 | CASSEGLAGREETQYF | TGTGCCAGCAGTGAAGGACTAGCGGGAAGGGAAGAGACCCAGTACTTC
few | - | TRBJ2-2 | TRBV24-1 | CATSATANTGELFF | TGTGCCACCAGTGCGACAGCGAACACCGGGGAGCTGTTTTTT
many | - | TRBJ2-3 | TRBV30 | CAWTWDSRTDTQYF | TGTGCCTGGACCTGGGACTCGCGCACAGATACGCAGTATTTT
many | - | TRBJ1-2 | TRBV5-1 | CASSLASGGINYGYTF | TGCGCCAGCAGCTTAGCAAGTGGCGGGATTAACTATGGCTACACCTTC
few | TRBD2 | TRBJ2-7 | TRBV5-1 | CASSLWAGGPNEQYF | TGCGCCAGCAGCTTGTGGGCGGGAGGGCCCAACGAGCAGTACTTC
- | - | TRBJ1-1 | TRBV29-1 | CSVDSGGVAFF | TGCAGCGTTGATTCGGGGGGGGTGGCTTTCTTT
many | - | TRBJ1-1 | TRBV5-1 | CASSTRDAENTEAFF | TGCGCCAGCAGCACCCGGGACGCTGAAAACACTGAAGCTTTCTTT
many | - | TRBJ1-1 | TRBV28 | CASSLVTENTEAFF | TGTGCCAGCAGTTTAGTGACGGAGAACACTGAAGCTTTCTTT
many | - | TRBJ2-4 | TRBV2 | CASSDNIQYF | TGTGCCAGCAGTGATAACATTCAGTACTTC
many | TRBD2 | TRBJ2-3 | TRBV12-3/TRBV12-4 | CASSLVPAGALRDTQYF | TGTGCCAGCAGTTTAGTTCCAGCGGGAGCTCTTAGGGATACGCAGTATTTT
many | - | TRBJ2-3 | TRBV5-1 | CASSLMDPDTQYF | TGCGCCAGCAGCTTAATGGACCCGGATACGCAGTATTTT
few | TRBD2 | TRBJ2-7 | TRBV10-2 | CASSESSAGVPYEQYF | TGCGCCAGCAGTGAGTCGTCAGCGGGAGTCCCCTACGAGCAGTACTTC
few | - | TRBJ2-5 | TRBV10-3 | CAISELKYQETQYF | TGTGCCATCAGTGAGTTGAAGTACCAAGAGACCCAGTACTTC
many | TRBD2 | TRBJ2-1 | TRBV7-3 | CASSPSGRVNDEQFF | TGTGCCAGCAGCCCTAGCGGGAGGGTTAACGATGAGCAGTTCTTC
many | - | TRBJ1-1 | TRBV6-1 | CASRDTTNTEAFF | TGTGCCAGCAGAGACACCACGAACACTGAAGCTTTCTTT
many | - | TRBJ1-1 | TRBV12-3/TRBV12-4 | CASTPTGMMNTEAFF | TGTGCCAGCACACCCACAGGGATGATGAACACTGAAGCTTTCTTT
- | TRBD2 | TRBJ2-1 | TRBV9 | CASSVTSDPGNEQFF | TGTGCCAGCAGCGTAACTAGCGACCCCGGTAATGAGCAGTTCTTC
few | TRBD2 | TRBJ2-7 | TRBV30 | CAWSVPFLPSGRITYEQYF | TGTGCCTGGAGTGTACCATTTCTACCGAGCGGGAGGATTACCTACGAGCAGTACTTC
many | - | TRBJ2-5 | TRBV12-3/TRBV12-4 | CASSSMIDQETQYF | TGTGCCAGCAGTTCTATGATTGATCAAGAGACCCAGTACTTC